Only a few counts were recorded for the clone carrying this TCR beta chain. Its antigen remains unidentified. Germline V gene sequence: CDR1 KGHSH, CDR2 LQKENI. The length of the CDR3 is 17 residues. With V trimmed by 6 bases and J by 0 bases, 8 bases remained unmatched. The sample originates from a study of beta chain features in type 1 diabetes. Expressed TCRB transcripts were sequenced after all isolated RNA was converted to cDNA. TCRdb's table, derived via immunoSEQ multiplex PCR, lists solely in-frame clones and lacks some. The table has roughly 610,000 clones, roughly 15% seen once. Findings and limits, study-wide: The VDJ junctions of type 1 diabetes patients carried fewer insertions and more deletions. Moderate but significant shortening of TCRB CDR3s was recorded in all four CD4+ subsets from Type 1 diabetes patients. Compared to healthy donors, patients appeared to have naive, central memory and Treg TCRB repertoires that were more alike.

The sample comprised naive CD4+ T cells from blood. The origin of this receptor is a man in his late teens or twenties in good health. The chain joins TRBV18 to TRBJ1-3, with 10 bases matching TRBD1. This CDR3 reads CASSPGTGVLSGNTIYF. The CDR3 DNA reads as TGTGCCAGCTCCCCCGGGACAGGGGTCCTCTCTGGAAACACCATATATTTT.